This T cell receptor beta chain came from a study of tumor-infiltrating lymphocytes in oesophageal squamous cell carcinoma. TCRdb re-called the PCR reads with MiXCR, one entry per CDR3 protein. This sample yields about 22,000 distinct CDR3 sequences, of which under 35% are seen a single time; about 19% belongs to the top ten. The germline V gene has CDR1 MNHNS and CDR2 SASEGT. V was trimmed by 6 bases and J by 5 bases, leaving 19 bases between them. The CDR3 loop spans 15 amino acids. This clonotype was counted only a few times. The chain has TRBV6-1 and TRBJ2-5; perhaps D is TRBD1 or TRBD2 (5 bases each). The sample consisted of esophageal tumor tissue. The clonotype was recovered from a female donor with esophageal squamous cell carcinoma. The CDR3 reads CASSNFQGELETQYF. In DNA, the CDR3 is TGTGCCAGCAGCAACTTCCAGGGAGAACTTGAGACCCAGTACTTC.